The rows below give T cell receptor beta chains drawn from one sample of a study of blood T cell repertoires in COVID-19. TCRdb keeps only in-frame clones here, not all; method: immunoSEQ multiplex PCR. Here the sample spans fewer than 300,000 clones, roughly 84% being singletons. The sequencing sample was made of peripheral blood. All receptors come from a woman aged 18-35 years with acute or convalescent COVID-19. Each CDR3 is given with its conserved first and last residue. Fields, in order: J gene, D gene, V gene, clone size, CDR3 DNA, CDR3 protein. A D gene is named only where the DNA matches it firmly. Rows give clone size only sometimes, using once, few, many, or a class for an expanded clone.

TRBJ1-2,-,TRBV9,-,TGTGCCAGCAGCGTCGACAGTAACTATGGCTACACCTTC,CASSVDSNYGYTF
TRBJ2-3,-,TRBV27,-,TGTGCCAGCAGTTTATTTTGGCAGGGCCGCACAGATACGCAGTATTTT,CASSLFWQGRTDTQYF
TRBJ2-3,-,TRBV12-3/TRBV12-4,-,TGTGCCAGCAGTTTACAGTCCACAGATACGCAGTATTTT,CASSLQSTDTQYF
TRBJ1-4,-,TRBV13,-,TGTGCCAGCAGCTTAAAACAGGGTGATGAAAAACTGTTTTTT,CASSLKQGDEKLFF
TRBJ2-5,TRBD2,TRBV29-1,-,TGCAGCGTTGAAGGGCATGAACTAGCGTACCAAGAGACCCAGTACTTC,CSVEGHELAYQETQYF
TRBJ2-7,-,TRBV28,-,TGTGCCAGCAGTTTATCTAACGAGCAGTACTTC,CASSLSNEQYF
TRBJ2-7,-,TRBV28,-,TGTGCCAGCAGTTTAGACATGGGCTTATACGAGCAGTACTTC,CASSLDMGLYEQYF
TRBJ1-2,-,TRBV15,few,TGTGCCACCAGCAGAGATCTAAACTATGGCTACACCTTC,CATSRDLNYGYTF
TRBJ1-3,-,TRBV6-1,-,TGTGCCAGCGGAGGAGGGCGAAACACCATATATTTT,CASGGGRNTIYF
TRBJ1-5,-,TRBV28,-,TGTGCCACCTGGGCAGACTATAGCAATCAGCCCCAGCATTTT,CATWADYSNQPQHF
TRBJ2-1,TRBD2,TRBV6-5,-,TGTGCCAGCAGTTTGAGCGGGATATACAATGAGCAGTTCTTC,CASSLSGIYNEQFF
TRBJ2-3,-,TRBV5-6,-,TGTGCCAGCAGCTTGCTGGGGGAGGAGCCAGATACGCAGTATTTT,CASSLLGEEPDTQYF
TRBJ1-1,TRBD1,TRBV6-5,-,TGTGCCAGCACTACCCCGGGACAGCAAAACACTGAAGCTTTCTTT,CASTTPGQQNTEAFF
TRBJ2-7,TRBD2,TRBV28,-,TGTGCCAGCAGTTTAATTACTAGCGGGAGCCACGAGCAGTACTTC,CASSLITSGSHEQYF
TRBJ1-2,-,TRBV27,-,TGTGCCAGCAGTTTGACTGGCCTAGGAGTGGATGGCTACACCTTC,CASSLTGLGVDGYTF
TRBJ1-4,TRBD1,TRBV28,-,TGTGCCAGCAGTTTCGACGGGACAGCTAATGAAAAACTGTTTTTT,CASSFDGTANEKLFF
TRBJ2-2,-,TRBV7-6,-,TGTGCCAGCAGCCCCGAAGCACGGGCAGGGGCGCGGAACACCGGGGAGCTGTTTTTT,CASSPEARAGARNTGELFF
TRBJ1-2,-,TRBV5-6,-,TGTGCCAGCAGCTTCATGGTTTCTATGGTCACTTTC,CASSFMVSMVTF
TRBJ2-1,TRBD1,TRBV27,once,TGTGCCAGCGGCGCAGGGGGTGGGGGATACAATGAGCAGTTCTTC,CASGAGGGGYNEQFF
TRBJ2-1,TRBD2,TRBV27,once,TGTGCCAGCTCCATAGTGGTTGCGGGAGGCACCTACAATGAGCAGTTCTTC,CASSIVVAGGTYNEQFF
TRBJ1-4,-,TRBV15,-,TGTGCCACCAGCAGAGTTAGGGAGGAGGGTGAAAAACTGTTTTTT,CATSRVREEGEKLFF
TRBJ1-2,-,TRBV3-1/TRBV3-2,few,TGTGCCAGCAGCCAAGGGCGACTGATCTATGGCTACACCTTC,CASSQGRLIYGYTF
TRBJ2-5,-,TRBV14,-,TGTGCCAGCAGCCAAGGCGGGATCGGGGGTCAAGAGACCCAGTACTTC,CASSQGGIGGQETQYF
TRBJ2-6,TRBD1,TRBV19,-,TGTGCCAGTAGTATCCAGGGGGCGGTTCCCTCTGGGGCCAACGTCCTGACTTTC,CASSIQGAVPSGANVLTF
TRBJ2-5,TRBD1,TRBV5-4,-,TGTGCCAGCAGCTCCGCCGGGACAGCACAAGAGACCCAGTACTTC,CASSSAGTAQETQYF
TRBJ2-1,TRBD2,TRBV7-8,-,TGTGCCAGCAGCTTAGCAGCGGGAGGTTACAATGAGCAGTTCTTC,CASSLAAGGYNEQFF
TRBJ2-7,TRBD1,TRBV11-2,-,TGTGCCAGCAGCTTCGTTAGGACAGGGTTTAACGAGCAGTACTTC,CASSFVRTGFNEQYF
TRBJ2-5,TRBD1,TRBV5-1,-,TGCGCCAGCAACCGCGGGACAGGGTACCAAGAGACCCAGTACTTC,CASNRGTGYQETQYF
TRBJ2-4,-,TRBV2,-,TGTGCCAGCAGTGAATCTGAGGGCCGCATTCAGTACTTC,CASSESEGRIQYF
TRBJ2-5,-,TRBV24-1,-,TGTGCCACCAGTGATTTAGTCGCAGGGTGGGAGACCCAGTACTTC,CATSDLVAGWETQYF
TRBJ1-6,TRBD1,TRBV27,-,TGTGCCAGCAGTTTAGGACAGGGGAATTCACCCCTCCACTTT,CASSLGQGNSPLHF
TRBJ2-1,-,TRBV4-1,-,TGCGCCAGCAGCCAAGATCCGGGGAATGAGCAGTTCTTC,CASSQDPGNEQFF
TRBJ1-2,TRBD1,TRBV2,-,TGTGCCAGCCGTGGACAGGGGGACTATGGCTACACCTTC,CASRGQGDYGYTF
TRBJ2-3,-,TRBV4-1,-,TGCGCCAGCAGCCAAGAAGGGACACCCAGCACAGATACGCAGTATTTT,CASSQEGTPSTDTQYF
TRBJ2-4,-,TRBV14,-,TGTGCCAGCAGCCAAGAGGGCAGTTTGGCCAAAAACATTCAGTACTTC,CASSQEGSLAKNIQYF
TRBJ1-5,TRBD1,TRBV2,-,TGTGCCAGCACCCAGGGGGGACAGGGGGGTAATCAGCCCCAGCATTTT,CASTQGGQGGNQPQHF
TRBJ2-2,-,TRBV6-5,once,TGTGCCAGCAGTTACTCAGGAGATACCGGGGAGCTGTTTTTT,CASSYSGDTGELFF
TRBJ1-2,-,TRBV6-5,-,TGTGCCAGCAGTTACTCGGGCGACCTAGCTGATGGCTACACCTTC,CASSYSGDLADGYTF
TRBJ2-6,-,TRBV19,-,TGTGCCAGTAGCACCTCGGGTTCTGGGGCCAACGTCCTGACTTTC,CASSTSGSGANVLTF
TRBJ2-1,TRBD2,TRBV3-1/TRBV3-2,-,TGTGCCAGCAGCCCGGAGGGTAGCGGGGAAAATGAGCAGTTCTTC,CASSPEGSGENEQFF
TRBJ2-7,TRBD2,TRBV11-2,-,TGTGCCAGCAGCTTAGTATGGGGCGGGAGGGCCGGCCACGAGCAGTACTTC,CASSLVWGGRAGHEQYF
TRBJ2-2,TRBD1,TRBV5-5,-,TGTGCCAGCAGCTCCGCGGGACAGGGGGGGGCCGGGGAGCTGTTTTTT,CASSSAGQGGAGELFF
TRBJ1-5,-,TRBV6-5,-,TGTGCCAGCAGTTACACGGGCAATCAGCCCCAGCATTTT,CASSYTGNQPQHF
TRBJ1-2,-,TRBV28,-,TGTGCCAGCAGTGACAGTCACTATGGCTACACCTTC,CASSDSHYGYTF
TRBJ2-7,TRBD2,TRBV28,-,TGTGCCAGCAGTTTTTACCCTAGCGGGTCCTACGAGCAGTACTTC,CASSFYPSGSYEQYF
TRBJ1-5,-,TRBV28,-,TGTGCCAGCAGCACTCGACAGTACAATCAGCCCCAGCATTTT,CASSTRQYNQPQHF
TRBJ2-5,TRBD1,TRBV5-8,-,TGTGCCAGCAGCTTGAGGGACCGGGACAGGGCAAAGACCCAGTACTTC,CASSLRDRDRAKTQYF
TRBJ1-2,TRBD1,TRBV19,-,TGTGCCAGTAACCCCGACAGGGGGTATGGCTACACCTTC,CASNPDRGYGYTF
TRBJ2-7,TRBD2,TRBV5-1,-,TGCGCCAGCAGCTTGGCCGGCGGGAGCTCCTACGAGCAGTACTTC,CASSLAGGSSYEQYF
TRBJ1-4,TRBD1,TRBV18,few,TGTGCCAGCTCAGAGCGACAGGGACTGACTAATGAAAAACTGTTTTTT,CASSERQGLTNEKLFF
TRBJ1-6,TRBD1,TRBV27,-,TGTGCCAGCAGTTTCGTGGGACAGCCAAATAATTCACCCCTCCACTTT,CASSFVGQPNNSPLHF
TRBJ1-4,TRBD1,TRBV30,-,TGTGCCTGGAGCAGGGGGACGCTTGAAAAACTGTTTTTT,CAWSRGTLEKLFF
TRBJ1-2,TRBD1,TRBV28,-,TGTGCCAGCAGTTTAGGACAGGTTTATGGCTACACCTTC,CASSLGQVYGYTF
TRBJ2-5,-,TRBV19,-,TGTGCCAGTAGTATGAGGCAGTCCACTCAAGAGACCCAGTACTTC,CASSMRQSTQETQYF
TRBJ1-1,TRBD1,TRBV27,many,TGTGCCAGCAGTCCCAATACGGGACAGATGAACACTGAAGCTTTCTTT,CASSPNTGQMNTEAFF
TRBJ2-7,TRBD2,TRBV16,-,TGTGCCAGCAGCCAATCCCCGCTAGCGGGCGAGCAGTACTTC,CASSQSPLAGEQYF
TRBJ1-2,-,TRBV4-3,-,TGCGCCAGCAGCCCCCGGGACACTGATGGCTACACCTTC,CASSPRDTDGYTF
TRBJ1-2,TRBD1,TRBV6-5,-,TGTGCCAGCAGACAGGGGTCTCATGGCTACACCTTC,CASRQGSHGYTF
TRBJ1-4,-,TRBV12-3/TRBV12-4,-,TGTGCCAGCAGTTCTCCTAATGAAAAACTGTTTTTT,CASSSPNEKLFF